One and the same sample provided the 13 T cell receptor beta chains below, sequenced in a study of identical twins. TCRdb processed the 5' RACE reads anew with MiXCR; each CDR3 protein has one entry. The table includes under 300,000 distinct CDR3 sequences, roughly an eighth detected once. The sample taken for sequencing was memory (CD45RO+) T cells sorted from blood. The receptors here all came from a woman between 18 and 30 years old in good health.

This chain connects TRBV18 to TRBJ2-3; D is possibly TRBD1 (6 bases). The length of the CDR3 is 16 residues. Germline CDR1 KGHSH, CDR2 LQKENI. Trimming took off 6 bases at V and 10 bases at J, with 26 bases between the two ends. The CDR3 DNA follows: TGTGCCAGCTCTCCCTCGCGAGGGGGACGTTTGTCCTCGCAGTATTTT. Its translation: CASSPSRGGRLSSQYF.

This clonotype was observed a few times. The CDR3 spells CASSLGGAADTQYF. The CDR3 region has the DNA TGTGCCAGCAGTTTAGGGGGGGCCGCAGATACGCAGTATTTT. The rearrangement uses TRBV28 and TRBJ2-3; D is possibly TRBD2 (7 bases). The CDR3 is 14 residues long. V was clipped by 2 bases and J by 4 bases, with 10 bases between them. Germline CDR1 and CDR2: MDHEN and SYDVKM.

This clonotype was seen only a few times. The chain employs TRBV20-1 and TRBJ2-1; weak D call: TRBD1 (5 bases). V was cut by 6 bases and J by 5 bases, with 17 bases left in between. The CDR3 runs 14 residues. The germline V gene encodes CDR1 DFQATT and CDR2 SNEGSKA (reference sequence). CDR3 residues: CSADPTDTNNEQFF. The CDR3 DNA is TGCAGTGCAGACCCGACAGACACTAACAATGAGCAGTTCTTC.

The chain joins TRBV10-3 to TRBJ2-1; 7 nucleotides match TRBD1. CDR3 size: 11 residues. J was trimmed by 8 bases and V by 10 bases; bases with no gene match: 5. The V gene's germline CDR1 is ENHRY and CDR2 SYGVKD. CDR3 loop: CATTGSDEQFF. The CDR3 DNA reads TGTGCCACGACAGGGAGCGATGAGCAGTTCTTC.

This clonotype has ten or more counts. The CDR3 bases are TGCAGCGCCCGACCGGGAGGGAGGTCCTACGAGCAGTACTTC. This translates into CSARPGGRSYEQYF. The chain uses TRBV29-1 and TRBJ2-7, with 8 nucleotides matching TRBD2. Unmatched junction bases numbered 9, after V lost 7 bases and J lost 1 base. CDR1 and CDR2 from the germline V gene are SQVTM and ANQGSEA. The CDR3 has 14 residues.

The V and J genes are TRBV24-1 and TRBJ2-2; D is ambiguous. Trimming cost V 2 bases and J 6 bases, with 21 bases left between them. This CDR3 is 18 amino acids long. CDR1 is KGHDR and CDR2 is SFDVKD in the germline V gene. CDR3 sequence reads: CATSDSDPTKGPAGELFF. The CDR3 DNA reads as TGTGCCACCAGTGATTCAGACCCAACTAAGGGCCCCGCCGGGGAGCTGTTTTTT.

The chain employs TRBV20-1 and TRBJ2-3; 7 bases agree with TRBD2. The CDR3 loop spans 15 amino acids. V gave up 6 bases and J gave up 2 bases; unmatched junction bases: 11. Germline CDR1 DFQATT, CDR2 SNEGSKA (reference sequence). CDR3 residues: CSAGGGGPNTDTQYF. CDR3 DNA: TGCAGTGCGGGCGGGGGAGGGCCTAACACAGATACGCAGTATTTT.

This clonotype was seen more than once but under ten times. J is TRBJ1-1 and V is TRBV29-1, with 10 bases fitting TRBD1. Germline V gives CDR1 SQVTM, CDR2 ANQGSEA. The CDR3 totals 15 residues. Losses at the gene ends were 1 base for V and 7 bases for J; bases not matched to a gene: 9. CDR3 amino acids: CSVEVPDRGHGEAFF. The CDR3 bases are TGCAGCGTTGAAGTCCCAGACAGGGGGCATGGTGAAGCTTTCTTT. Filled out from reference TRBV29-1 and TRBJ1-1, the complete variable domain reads SAVISQKPSRDICQRGTSLTIQCQVDSQVTMMFWYRQQPGQSLTLIATANQGSEATYESGFVIDKFPISRPNLTFSTLTVSNMSPEDSSIYLCSVEVPDRGHGEAFFGQGTRLTVV.

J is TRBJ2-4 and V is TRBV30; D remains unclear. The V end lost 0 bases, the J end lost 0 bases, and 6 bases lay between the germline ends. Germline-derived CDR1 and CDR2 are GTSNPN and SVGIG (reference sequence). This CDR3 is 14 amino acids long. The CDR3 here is CAWSVVGAKNIQYF. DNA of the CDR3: TGTGCCTGGAGTGTGGTTGGAGCCAAAAACATTCAGTACTTC.

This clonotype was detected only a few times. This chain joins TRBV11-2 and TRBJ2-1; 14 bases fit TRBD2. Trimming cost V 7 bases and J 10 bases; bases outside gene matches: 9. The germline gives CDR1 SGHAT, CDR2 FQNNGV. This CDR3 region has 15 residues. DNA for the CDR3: TGTGCCAGCACCTGGCCGGGACTAGCGGGGGAGGAGCAGTTCTTC. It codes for CASTWPGLAGEEQFF. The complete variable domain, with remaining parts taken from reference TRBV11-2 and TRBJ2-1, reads EAGVAQSPRYKIIEKRQSVAFWCNPISGHATLYWYQQILGQGPKLLIQFQNNGVVDDSQLPKDRFSAERLKGVDSTLKIQPAKLEDSAVYLCASTWPGLAGEEQFFGPGTRLTVL.

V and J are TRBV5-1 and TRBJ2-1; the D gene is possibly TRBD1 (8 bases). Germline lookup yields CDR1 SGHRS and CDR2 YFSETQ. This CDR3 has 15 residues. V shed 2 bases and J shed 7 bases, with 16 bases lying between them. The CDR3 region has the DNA TGCGCCAGCAGCTTTATAATACAGGGGGGGAATGAGCAGTTCTTC. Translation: CASSFIIQGGNEQFF. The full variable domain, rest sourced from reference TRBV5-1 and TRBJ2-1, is KAGVTQTPRYLIKTRGQQVTLSCSPISGHRSVSWYQQTPGQGLQFLFEYFSETQRNKGNFPGRFSGRQFSNSRSEMNVSTLELGDSALYLCASSFIIQGGNEQFFGPGTRLTVL.

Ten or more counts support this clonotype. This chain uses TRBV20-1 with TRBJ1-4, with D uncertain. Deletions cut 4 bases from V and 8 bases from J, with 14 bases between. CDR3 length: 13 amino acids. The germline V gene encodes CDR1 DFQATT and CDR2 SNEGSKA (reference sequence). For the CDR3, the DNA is TGCAGTGCTATAACCGGGAGAGAGGAAAAACTGTTTTTT. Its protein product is CSAITGREEKLFF.

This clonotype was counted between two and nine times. CDR3 sequence (DNA): TGTGCCAGCAGCAGTACTAGCGGGAGAAGAGATACGCAGTATTTT. It is translated as CASSSTSGRRDTQYF. The chain recombines TRBV6-1 with TRBJ2-3, with TRBD2 matching 11 bases. With V trimmed by 6 bases and J by 5 bases, 7 bases remained unmatched. The CDR3 totals 15 residues. CDR1 MNHNS and CDR2 SASEGT come from the germline V gene.